These 24 T cell receptor beta chains were sequenced from one sample in a study of blood T cells in healthy people across ages. Sample-barcoded 5' priming and a J-beta primer mix drove a second PCR of roughly 6 to 12 cycles. TCRdb redid the calling of the 5' RACE reads with MiXCR, one entry per CDR3 protein. Altogether about 1 million distinct CDR3 sequences are present, 45% being singletons, with the ten largest covering 18%. Input material: blood. The receptors were gathered from a woman in her fifties or sixties in good health.

In this sample, this clonotype turned up once. The rearrangement links TRBV20-1 to TRBJ2-3, with D perhaps matching TRBD2 (5 bases). V lost 0 bases and J 0 bases, leaving 10 bases between the germline ends. Germline V gene lookup returns CDR1 DFQATT and CDR2 SNEGSKA (reference sequence). CDR3 length equals 15 residues. The CDR3 loop is CSAREPAASTDTQYF. CDR3 nucleotides: TGCAGTGCTAGAGAACCAGCGGCTAGCACAGATACGCAGTATTTT.

V is TRBV9 and J is TRBJ2-1; 10 bases align to TRBD2. Trimming at V came to 0 bases and at J to 1 base, leaving 4 bases not matched to a gene. The CDR3 has 17 amino acids. Germline V CDR1 and CDR2: SGDLS, YYNGEE. This CDR3 reads CASSVGASGSSYNEQFF. Written as DNA, the CDR3 is TGTGCCAGCAGCGTAGGAGCTAGCGGGAGTTCCTACAATGAGCAGTTCTTC.

The rearrangement links TRBV20-1 to TRBJ2-7; no firm D call. Germline V CDR1 and CDR2: DFQATT, SNEGSKA (reference sequence). This CDR3 contains 11 residues. Trimming took off 2 bases at V and 7 bases at J, with 9 bases between the two ends. The CDR3 here is CSARRSDEQYF. The CDR3, as DNA: TGCAGTGCTAGACGGAGCGATGAGCAGTACTTC.

Note on this clonotype: A much larger clone lies a single base off, so this may be a read error. This chain uses TRBV4-2 with TRBJ2-2, with D perhaps matching TRBD2 (5 bases). This CDR3 region has 18 residues. The germline V gene has CDR1 LGHNA and CDR2 YNFKEQ. V was trimmed by 0 bases and J by 4 bases, leaving 18 bases between them. The CDR3 protein is CASSQDVGVRASTGELFF. In DNA form, the CDR3 reads TGTGCCAGCAGCCAAGATGTGGGTGTGAGGGCGAGCACCGGGGAGCTGTTTTTT.

As concerns this clonotype: This may be a read error, as it is one base from a much larger clone. The J gene is TRBJ2-1, the V gene TRBV3-1; 7 nucleotides match TRBD2. Germline CDR1 LGHDT, CDR2 YNNKEL (reference sequence). V trimming: 1 base; J trimming: 6 bases; junction bases outside the gene matches: 9. The CDR3 runs 16 residues. CDR3 bases: TGTGCCAGCAGCCAAGGGGCGGGAGATATCGGCAATGAGCAGTTCTTC. Translation gives CASSQGAGDIGNEQFF.

The chain carries TRBV12-3 or TRBV12-4 and TRBJ2-7; D remains ambiguous. The CDR3 is 14 amino acids. Trimming cost V 7 bases and J 6 bases, with 19 bases left between them. The CDR3 region is CASTWTKTSGEQYF. The CDR3 nucleotides are TGTGCCAGCACCTGGACGAAGACCTCGGGCGAGCAGTACTTC.

The chain links TRBV27 to TRBJ2-1, with TRBD2 matching over 7 bases. With 3 bases clipped from V and 5 bases from J, the junction kept 7 bases outside the gene matches. The CDR3 loop spans 15 amino acids. The germline V gene has CDR1 MNHEY and CDR2 SMNVEV (reference sequence). The CDR3 coding sequence is TGTGCCAGCAGTTTTGAGGCGGGAGTGAACAATGAGCAGTTCTTC. As protein: CASSFEAGVNNEQFF.

The chain employs TRBV5-1 and TRBJ2-3; a possible D gene is TRBD2 (5 bases). The CDR3 contains 15 residues. V lost 3 bases and J lost 1, with 12 bases in between. Germline-derived CDR1 and CDR2 are SGHRS and YFSETQ. The CDR3 nucleotides read TGCGCCAGCAGCTATGGGGAGATAGGCACAGATACGCAGTATTTT. Protein product: CASSYGEIGTDTQYF.

This clonotype was found once. The genes are TRBV20-1 and TRBJ1-1; D is unresolved. The V gene's germline CDR1 is DFQATT and CDR2 SNEGSKA (reference sequence). V gave up 6 bases and J gave up 1 base, with 12 bases separating them. The length of the CDR3 is 13 residues. The CDR3 loop reads CSAPRVGNTEAFF. In DNA form, the CDR3 reads TGCAGTGCCCCCAGAGTGGGGAACACTGAAGCTTTCTTT.

This clonotype was seen ten or more times. The chain recombines TRBV3-1 with TRBJ2-7; D unresolved. The CDR3 consists of 12 residues. Trimming took off 2 bases at V and 1 base at J, with 3 bases between the two ends. Germline lookup yields CDR1 LGHDT and CDR2 YNNKEL (reference sequence). DNA for the CDR3: TGTGCCAGCAGCCAACTATCCTACGAGCAGTACTTC. As protein: CASSQLSYEQYF.

The chain uses TRBV7-3 and TRBJ2-2, with TRBD1 matching 7 bases. The CDR3 loop spans 15 amino acids. CDR1 SGHTA and CDR2 FQGTGA come from the germline V gene. J lost 5 bases, V lost 5 bases, and 8 bases had no gene match. The CDR3 DNA is TGTGCCAGCAGCCCCCGACAGGGCGGTACCGGGGAGCTGTTTTTT. This encodes CASSPRQGGTGELFF.

The chain has TRBV6-2 or TRBV6-3 and TRBJ2-1; D gene ambiguous. The CDR3 is 12 residues long. The germline V gene encodes CDR1 MNHEY and CDR2 SVGEGT. V lost 2 bases and J lost 7, with 6 bases in between. The CDR3 nucleotides are TGTGCCAGCAGTTACGCTCGAAATGAGCAGTTCTTC. Its protein is CASSYARNEQFF.

The table lists this clonotype with a few counts. The gene calls are TRBV20-1 and TRBJ2-5, with D uncertain. The V end was cut by 6 bases, the J end by 1 base, with 12 bases between. The CDR3 totals 13 residues. Germline assignment: CDR1 DFQATT and CDR2 SNEGSKA (reference sequence). Here the CDR3 reads CSASRRLQETQYF. DNA for the CDR3: TGCAGTGCCAGTCGTCGCCTCCAAGAGACCCAGTACTTC.

As regards this clonotype: This may be a read error: a much more frequent sequence differs by one nucleotide. The chain recombines TRBV12-3 or TRBV12-4 with TRBJ1-2; D uncertain. The CDR3 is 13 amino acids. V lost 8 bases and J lost 3, with 13 bases in between. The CDR3 protein is CASRTIWDYGYTF. The CDR3 DNA is TGTGCCAGCCGAACGATTTGGGACTATGGCTACACCTTC.

This clonotype turned up a few times. The CDR3 region is CSAYDRYKTYEQYF. CDR3 DNA: TGCAGTGCTTACGACAGGTACAAAACCTACGAGCAGTACTTC. This rearrangement joins TRBV20-1 to TRBJ2-7; TRBD1 is a possible D gene (6 bases). This CDR3 spans 14 amino acids. Looked up from germline, CDR1 is DFQATT and CDR2 is SNEGSKA (reference sequence). Trimming cost V 5 bases and J 2 bases, with 16 bases left between them.

This clonotype appeared a few times. This chain connects TRBV4-2 to TRBJ2-1; 10 bases align to TRBD1. There are 18 residues in the CDR3. Germline-derived CDR1 and CDR2 are LGHNA and YNFKEQ. V was clipped by 0 bases and J by 0 bases; unmatched bases: 5. The CDR3 is CASSQDRDRGSSYNEQFF. CDR3 nucleotides: TGTGCCAGCAGCCAAGATAGGGACAGGGGATCCTCCTACAATGAGCAGTTCTTC.

As to this clonotype: Sequence at one end of the junction differs from germline and may be a read error. This chain uses TRBV20-1 with TRBJ2-1; 7 bases match TRBD2. In germline, CDR1 is DFQATT, CDR2 SNEGSKA (reference sequence). The CDR3 runs 16 residues. CDR3 sequence (DNA): TGCAGTACTAGGAGTTCGGTAGCAGCGGGATACAATGAGCAGTTCTTC. Translated, it gives CSTRSSVAAGYNEQFF.

This clonotype has more than one count but fewer than ten. The genes are TRBV20-1 and TRBJ1-1; D is uncertain. CDR1 is DFQATT, CDR2 SNEGSKA, per germline (reference sequence). The V end lost 2 bases, the J end lost 0 bases, and 7 bases lay between the germline ends. The CDR3 is 13 residues long. The CDR3, as DNA: TGCAGTGCTAGAACTGTTTTGAACACTGAAGCTTTCTTT. Translated: CSARTVLNTEAFF.

The rearrangement joins TRBV27 to TRBJ1-1, with TRBD1 matching over 8 bases. Unmatched junction bases numbered 5, after V lost 7 bases and J lost 4 bases. The germline gives CDR1 MNHEY, CDR2 SMNVEV (reference sequence). CDR3 length: 13 amino acids. The CDR3 loop reads CASKTGGSTEAFF. The CDR3, as DNA: TGTGCCAGCAAAACAGGGGGGTCCACTGAAGCTTTCTTT.

This clonotype was counted once. J is TRBJ2-3 and V is TRBV10-3; the match to TRBD2 covers 7 bases. Germline assignment: CDR1 ENHRY and CDR2 SYGVKD. This CDR3 is 16 amino acids long. V dropped 2 bases and J dropped 4; count of bases not matched to a gene: 9. The CDR3 DNA reads TGTGCCATCAGTGAGGAGAGCGGGAAGAGGGCAGATACGCAGTATTTT. Translated: CAISEESGKRADTQYF.

This clonotype was detected only a few times. The V and J genes are TRBV28 and TRBJ2-3, with 11 bases that match TRBD2. V lost 2 bases to trimming and J lost 4 bases; unmatched junction nucleotides: 8. Per the germline V gene, CDR1 is MDHEN and CDR2 is SYDVKM. The CDR3 contains 17 residues. The DNA for the CDR3 is TGTGCCAGCAGTTTAACTAGCGGGAGTATTTCTTCAGATACGCAGTATTTT. The encoded protein is CASSLTSGSISSDTQYF.

This clonotype was detected only a few times. The chain carries TRBV12-3 or TRBV12-4 and TRBJ2-5, with D perhaps TRBD2 (5 bases). The CDR3 totals 16 residues. V was cut by 3 bases and J by 5 bases, with 19 bases left in between. The CDR3 nucleotides are TGTGCCAGCAGTTTTGCTGGACTCGATGGGGAGGAGACCCAGTACTTC. Protein product: CASSFAGLDGEETQYF.

The J gene is TRBJ2-4, the V gene TRBV7-2; 10 nucleotides match TRBD2. Germline lookup yields CDR1 SGHTA and CDR2 FQGNSA. V trimming: 1 base; J trimming: 15 bases; junction bases outside the gene matches: 15. CDR3 length: 16 amino acids. DNA for the CDR3: TGTGCCAGCAGCTTAGGGGCTAGCGGGAGTGTATACGAGCGGTACTTC. Translated, it gives CASSLGASGSVYERYF.

The DNA of the CDR3 is TGTGCCAGCAGGAGAATACTAAGGACAGGGAAAGGATTTTCACCCCTCCACTTT. It yields the protein CASRRILRTGKGFSPLHF. This chain uses TRBV6-1 with TRBJ1-6, with 8 bases aligning to TRBD1. CDR1 MNHNS and CDR2 SASEGT come from the germline V gene. The ends lost 6 bases at V and 9 bases at J; junction bases unmatched: 19. The CDR3 runs 18 residues.